Below are 28 T cell receptor beta chains sequenced from a single sample in a study of CD8 T cells in ankylosing spondylitis. No antigen has been identified for these receptors. Regarding the study as a whole: Typical of ankylosing spondylitis blood, it appeared, was a TCR beta motif of under 10 highly homologous variants.

TCRdb processed the 5' RACE reads anew with MiXCR; each CDR3 protein has one entry. The data hold around 770,000 distinct CDR3 sequences, with around 19% observed a single time. Sample: blood, either unsorted or a sorted T cell fraction (not recorded which). The receptor source for this set is a male donor with ankylosing spondylitis.

This clonotype was counted a single time. The chain is built from TRBV20-1 and TRBJ2-3; maybe TRBD2 (5 bases). Per the germline V gene, CDR1 is DFQATT and CDR2 is SNEGSKA (reference sequence). With 0 bases removed from V and 1 base from J, the gap between germline ends came to 14 bases. This CDR3 has 16 amino acids. CDR3 DNA: TGCAGTGCTAGAGAGATAACGGACGGGGGCACAGATACGCAGTATTTT. Amino acid sequence: CSAREITDGGTDTQYF.

There are a few counts of this clonotype. The chain carries TRBV2 and TRBJ1-6, with unresolved D. The CDR3 spans 13 residues. Germline V lookup: CDR1 SNHLY, CDR2 FYNNEI. Deletions cut 7 bases from V and 10 bases from J, with 14 bases between. The CDR3 nucleotides read TGTGCCAGCACTGCGGACTTGTGGTCACCCCTCCACTTT. Amino acids: CASTADLWSPLHF.

The chain is built from TRBV20-1 and TRBJ1-1; 7 positions match TRBD1. Germline CDR1 DFQATT, CDR2 SNEGSKA (reference sequence). This CDR3 spans 14 amino acids. With V trimmed by 6 bases and J by 4 bases, 11 bases remained unmatched. The CDR3 nucleotides are TGCAGTGCGCGAAACAGGGGCGTGTTCACTGAAGCTTTCTTT. Translating it yields CSARNRGVFTEAFF.

V is TRBV7-9 and J is TRBJ1-2; the D is unclear. CDR1 SEHNR and CDR2 FQNEAQ come from the germline V gene (reference sequence). V lost 4 bases and J 7 bases, leaving 16 bases between the germline ends. The CDR3 has 14 amino acids. The CDR3 here is CASSSPPPGGGYTF. CDR3 DNA sequence: TGTGCCAGCAGCTCTCCCCCCCCAGGAGGTGGCTACACCTTC.

Only a few counts were recorded for this clonotype. The V call is TRBV10-3, the J call TRBJ2-1, with D perhaps matching TRBD1 or TRBD2 (6 bases each). This CDR3 spans 14 amino acids. V lost 6 bases, J lost 5 bases, and 14 bases lay in between. Germline values: CDR1 ENHRY, CDR2 SYGVKD. CDR3 nucleotides: TGTGCCATCAGGGGGGCTGGGGGGAACAATGAGCAGTTCTTC. Translation: CAIRGAGGNNEQFF.

This clonotype was seen a handful of times. The chain links TRBV29-1 to TRBJ2-3, with D perhaps given as TRBD1 or TRBD2 (6 bases each). The V end lost 3 bases, the J end lost 4 bases, and 8 bases lay between the germline ends. The CDR3 sequence is 12 residues long. Looked up from germline, CDR1 is SQVTM and CDR2 is ANQGSEA. CDR3 in DNA: TGCAGCGTTGATGGGGGGCCAGATACGCAGTATTTT. Residues: CSVDGGPDTQYF.

The genes are TRBV7-9 and TRBJ2-1, with 7 bases lining up with TRBD2. V lost 3 bases to trimming and J lost 4 bases; unmatched junction nucleotides: 6. In germline, CDR1 is SEHNR, CDR2 FQNEAQ (reference sequence). The CDR3 is made up of 15 amino acids. CDR3 sequence reads: CASSFGASGYNEQFF. The CDR3 DNA is TGTGCCAGCAGCTTTGGGGCTAGCGGATACAATGAGCAGTTCTTC.

This clonotype was detected a few times. The chain links TRBV28 to TRBJ2-4; 9 bases map to TRBD2. J was trimmed by 0 bases and V by 6 bases; bases with no gene match: 9. Per the germline V gene, CDR1 is MDHEN and CDR2 is SYDVKM. The CDR3 is 17 amino acids. CDR3 protein: CASRSYSGSGAKNIQYF. As DNA, the CDR3 is TGTGCCAGCAGGTCTTATAGCGGGAGCGGAGCCAAAAACATTCAGTACTTC.

The chain links TRBV20-1 to TRBJ2-1, with 9 bases matching TRBD2. The CDR3 has 15 residues. Trimming at V came to 5 bases and at J to 2 bases, leaving 7 bases not matched to a gene. The V gene's germline CDR1 is DFQATT and CDR2 SNEGSKA (reference sequence). The CDR3, as DNA: TGCAGTGCTCGTAGCGGGAGAGAGACCTACAATGAGCAGTTCTTC. It translates to CSARSGRETYNEQFF.

The rearrangement links TRBV7-9 to TRBJ2-3; tentatively, D is TRBD2 (5 bases). The CDR3 extends over 16 amino acids. Per germline, CDR1 SEHNR and CDR2 FQNEAQ (reference sequence). V lost 6 bases and J lost 4, with 20 bases in between. This CDR3 is CASRTGREFKADTQYF. Here the CDR3 DNA reads TGTGCCAGCAGGACGGGAAGGGAGTTCAAAGCAGATACGCAGTATTTT.

The V call is TRBV7-9, the J call TRBJ2-2, with D tentatively TRBD2 (6 bases). This CDR3 spans 17 amino acids. Deletions cut 7 bases from V and 3 bases from J, with 21 bases between. Germline assignment: CDR1 SEHNR and CDR2 FQNEAQ (reference sequence). The CDR3 loop is CASTRVGLASHTGELFF. The CDR3 DNA follows: TGTGCCAGCACCCGAGTAGGGCTAGCGTCACACACCGGGGAGCTGTTTTTT. The full variable domain, rest sourced from reference TRBV7-9 and TRBJ2-2, is DTGVSQNPRHKITKRGQNVTFRCDPISEHNRLYWYRQTLGQGPEFLTYFQNEAQLEKSRLLSDRFSAERPKGSFSTLEIQRTEQGDSAMYLCASTRVGLASHTGELFFGEGSRLTVL.

The chain is built from TRBV7-2 and TRBJ1-5, with D possibly TRBD1 on 6 matching bases. This CDR3 comprises 17 residues. Per the germline V gene, CDR1 is SGHTA and CDR2 is FQGNSA. V dropped 3 bases and J dropped 0 bases, with 15 bases sitting between them. The CDR3 DNA follows: TGTGCCAGCAGCTTCCGCAGGGAAGGGGGTAGCAATCAGCCCCAGCATTTT. It specifies CASSFRREGGSNQPQHF.

A word on this clonotype: The junction does not match germline at one end; this may be a read error. The V and J genes are TRBV2 and TRBJ1-2; possibly TRBD1 for D (5 bases). Germline V gives CDR1 SNHLY, CDR2 FYNNEI. CDR3 length: 23 residues. The CDR3: CASREDLSGRPRFGRGIPYGYTF. CDR3 sequence (DNA): TGTGCCAGCAGGGAAGACCTGTCGGGACGACCTCGATTTGGGCGTGGAATCCCCTATGGCTACACCTTC.

This clonotype was seen a few times. This chain uses TRBV4-2 with TRBJ1-4; D may be TRBD1 (5 bases). The CDR3 covers 13 residues. The germline CDR1 and CDR2 sequences are LGHNA and YNFKEQ. V was shortened by 5 bases and J by 5 bases, with 9 bases between the two germline ends. CDR3 sequence (DNA): TGTGCCAGCAGCGGGGGTTTAAATGAAAAACTGTTTTTT. This encodes CASSGGLNEKLFF.

The rearrangement links TRBV12-3 or TRBV12-4 to TRBJ1-1; D is perhaps TRBD1 (5 bases). V gave up 6 bases and J gave up 5 bases, with 19 bases separating them. The CDR3 totals 15 residues. CDR3 loop: CASSPLGGWGTEAFF. Here the CDR3 DNA reads TGTGCCAGCAGCCCCCTGGGGGGGTGGGGAACTGAAGCTTTCTTT.

The V and J genes are TRBV12-3 or TRBV12-4 and TRBJ1-1; 7 positions agree with TRBD1. The CDR3 spans 15 residues. The ends lost 4 bases at V and 6 bases at J; junction bases unmatched: 11. Here the CDR3 DNA reads TGTGCCAGCAGTTCCAGGCTACAGGGGACGGCTGAAGCTTTCTTT. It specifies CASSSRLQGTAEAFF.

A few counts support this clonotype. The chain employs TRBV4-1 and TRBJ2-7; D is unresolved. The CDR3 is 13 amino acids. The germline V gene has CDR1 MGHRA and CDR2 YSYEKL. V was shortened by 0 bases and J by 6 bases, with 9 bases between the two germline ends. CDR3 coding DNA: TGCGCCAGCAGCCAAGATTACTATTTCGAGCAGTACTTC. Encoded protein: CASSQDYYFEQYF.

The chain employs TRBV14 and TRBJ1-2; D not resolved. The CDR3 is 14 residues long. Deletions cut 4 bases from V and 4 bases from J, with 13 bases between. From germline, CDR1 is SGHDN and CDR2 FVKESK. As DNA, the CDR3 is TGTGCCAGCAGCCGATCGGACGGTAGCTATGGCTACACCTTC. This sequence encodes CASSRSDGSYGYTF.

This clonotype showed up many times. V gene TRBV29-1 combines with J gene TRBJ2-1; weak D call: TRBD2 (5 bases). Trimming pared 7 bases from V and 2 bases from J, leaving 12 bases between. Germline lookup yields CDR1 SQVTM and CDR2 ANQGSEA. The CDR3 spans 13 residues. CDR3 nucleotide sequence: TGCAGCGCGAAAGCGGAAACCTACAATGAGCAGTTCTTC. Protein: CSAKAETYNEQFF.

Here the CDR3 reads CASSLVGTGAGNTIYF. The CDR3 nucleotides are TGTGCCAGCAGCTTGGTGGGGACAGGGGCTGGAAACACCATATATTTT. This chain connects TRBV5-5 to TRBJ1-3; 10 bases line up with TRBD1. Germline V CDR1 and CDR2: SGHKS, YYEKEE (reference sequence). The CDR3 loop spans 16 amino acids. V gave up 0 bases and J gave up 2 bases; unmatched junction bases: 2.

Only a few counts were recorded for this clonotype. The V call is TRBV7-6, the J call TRBJ2-5; D unclear. The CDR3 is 13 residues long. Germline-derived CDR1 and CDR2 are SGHVS and FNYEAQ. V was shortened by 5 bases and J by 1 base, with 8 bases between the two germline ends. CDR3 protein: CASSGWVQETQYF. In DNA form, the CDR3 reads TGTGCCAGCAGCGGTTGGGTCCAAGAGACCCAGTACTTC.

The CDR3 region has the DNA TGTGCCAGCAGACATCGGGATACGCAGTATTTT. Its protein is CASRHRDTQYF. The chain carries TRBV12-3 or TRBV12-4 and TRBJ2-3; D is ambiguous. CDR3 length equals 11 residues. Trimming removed 6 bases from V and 6 bases from J, with 7 bases in between.

J is TRBJ2-1 and V is TRBV19, with a tentative D call TRBD2 (5 bases). Germline-derived CDR1 and CDR2 are LNHDA and SQIVND (reference sequence). V was pared by 0 bases and J by 3 bases, with 6 bases between. The CDR3 runs 14 residues. CDR3 bases: TGTGCCAGTAGTATAGAGGGAGTCTACAATGAGCAGTTCTTC. Its translation: CASSIEGVYNEQFF.

In its sample, this clonotype was seen a few times. The chain is built from TRBV12-3 or TRBV12-4 and TRBJ1-1, with a weak D call TRBD1 (6 bases). V was clipped by 6 bases and J by 7 bases, with 18 bases between them. CDR3 size: 14 residues. The CDR3 sequence: CASRRHGTRREAFF. The CDR3 DNA reads as TGTGCCAGCAGGCGCCACGGGACACGCCGTGAAGCTTTCTTT.

This clonotype was counted only a few times. This chain connects TRBV28 to TRBJ1-3; tentative D call: TRBD1 (5 bases). CDR3 length: 14 amino acids. Trimming shortened V by 8 bases and J by 2 bases, and 13 bases separated the two germline ends. The germline gives CDR1 MDHEN, CDR2 SYDVKM. The DNA of the CDR3 is TGTGCCAGCGCAGTTGGAGGGGCTGGAAACACCATATATTTT. Protein product: CASAVGGAGNTIYF.

This clonotype was recorded a few times. V and J are TRBV5-1 and TRBJ2-7, with TRBD2 matching over 7 bases. The V segment lost 4 bases and the J segment 0 bases; nucleotides outside the gene matches: 7. In germline, CDR1 is SGHRS, CDR2 YFSETQ. The CDR3 has 15 amino acids. CDR3 residues: CASSPVASGSYEQYF. The CDR3 nucleotides are TGCGCCAGCAGCCCGGTGGCTAGCGGCTCCTACGAGCAGTACTTC.

This clonotype was seen only a few times. This chain uses TRBV29-1 with TRBJ1-2, with TRBD1 as a possible D gene (5 bases). Trimming cost V 7 bases and J 6 bases, with 12 bases left between them. CDR3 size: 11 residues. Germline assignment: CDR1 SQVTM and CDR2 ANQGSEA. The CDR3 DNA reads TGCAGCGCGGGACGGGAGAATGGCTACACCTTC. The encoded protein is CSAGRENGYTF.

This sequence joins TRBV6-2 or TRBV6-3 and TRBJ1-6; D unresolved. The germline V and J ends were trimmed by 6 bases and 9 bases, with 12 bases remaining between them. CDR3 length: 13 residues. Germline-derived CDR1 and CDR2 are MNHEY and SVGEGT. The CDR3 nucleotides are TGTGCCAGCAGGCCGGGAGGGAGTTCACCCCTCCACTTT. Amino acids: CASRPGGSSPLHF.